Following are 17 T cell receptor beta chains from one sample sequenced in a study of cytomegalovirus exposure and HLA in healthy donors. Researchers ran the PCR with 60 Vbeta and 13 Jbeta primers. Here immunoSEQ multiplex PCR was the method, and the copy in TCRdb shows in-frame clones only, minus some. The data contain about 300,000 clones, just over 85% of them seen just once; the ten biggest clones take up roughly 4%. The specimen was PBMCs. The receptors come from a man aged 40-49 years in good health and CMV-seropositive.

Only one count was recorded for this clone. The V and J genes are TRBV7-3 and TRBJ2-3; 7 bases fit TRBD1. Germline CDR1 is SGHTA and CDR2 is FQGTGA. Unmatched junction bases numbered 5, after V lost 5 bases and J lost 0 bases. This CDR3 comprises 15 residues. The CDR3 is CASSTTGSSTDTQYF. As DNA, the CDR3 is TGTGCCAGCAGCACGACAGGGTCGAGCACAGATACGCAGTATTTT.

The V and J genes are TRBV5-1 and TRBJ1-2; 9 bases match TRBD1. The germline V gene has CDR1 SGHRS and CDR2 YFSETQ. V was pared by 4 bases and J by 3 bases, with 7 bases of the junction left unmatched. The CDR3 covers 15 residues. CDR3 region: CASSGGTGLDYGYTF. The DNA of the CDR3 is TGCGCCAGCAGCGGAGGGACAGGGTTAGACTATGGCTACACCTTC.

This chain uses TRBV7-6 with TRBJ2-3; the match to TRBD2 covers 15 bases. The CDR3 consists of 19 residues. Unmatched junction bases numbered 10, after V lost 4 bases and J lost 2 bases. Per the germline V gene, CDR1 is SGHVS and CDR2 is FNYEAQ. CDR3 in amino acids: CASSWGGLAGGSSTDTQYF. CDR3 nucleotides: TGTGCCAGCAGCTGGGGGGGACTAGCGGGAGGAAGCTCCACAGATACGCAGTATTTT.

This chain joins TRBV14 and TRBJ2-1; no clear D gene. CDR1 is SGHDN, CDR2 FVKESK, per germline. Trimming shortened V by 0 bases and J by 4 bases, and 7 bases separated the two germline ends. The CDR3 spans 14 residues. The CDR3 here is CASSQDLGYNEQFF. In nucleotides, the CDR3 is TGTGCCAGCAGCCAAGATCTCGGGTACAATGAGCAGTTCTTC. Full variable domain (outside the CDR3, taken from reference TRBV14 and TRBJ2-1): EAGVTQFPSHSVIEKGQTVTLRCDPISGHDNLYWYRRVMGKEIKFLLHFVKESKQDESGMPNNRFLAERTGGTYSTLKVQPAELEDSGVYFCASSQDLGYNEQFFGPGTRLTVL.

The chain links TRBV28 to TRBJ2-3, with D unresolved. The CDR3 sequence is 14 residues long. The germline V and J ends were trimmed by 2 bases and 0 bases, with 6 bases remaining between them. CDR1 is MDHEN, CDR2 SYDVKM, per germline. CDR3 sequence: CASSLTSSTDTQYF. The CDR3 region has the DNA TGTGCCAGCAGTTTAACATCCAGCACAGATACGCAGTATTTT.

The chain recombines TRBV28 with TRBJ2-7; possible D gene TRBD2, 5 bases. Germline values: CDR1 MDHEN, CDR2 SYDVKM. The V end was cut by 1 base, the J end by 9 bases, with 10 bases between. This CDR3 region has 12 residues. This chain's CDR3 is CASSLSGFGQYF. As DNA, the CDR3 is TGTGCCAGCAGTTTATCGGGGTTTGGGCAGTACTTC.

This chain uses TRBV30 with TRBJ1-1, with D possibly matching TRBD1 (5 bases). V was clipped by 0 bases and J by 4 bases, with 12 bases between them. This CDR3 has 14 amino acids. The germline gives CDR1 GTSNPN, CDR2 SVGIG (reference sequence). CDR3 DNA sequence: TGTGCCTGGAGTGTAACGATGGGGGGCACTGAAGCTTTCTTT. Translating gives CAWSVTMGGTEAFF.

This chain links TRBV29-1 with TRBJ2-2, with D maybe TRBD2 (7 bases). The germline gives CDR1 SQVTM, CDR2 ANQGSEA. CDR3 length equals 15 residues. The V end lost 4 bases, the J end lost 4 bases, and 16 bases lay between the germline ends. CDR3 bases: TGCAGCGTTGGAGGACTAGGAGGGGGCACCGGGGAGCTGTTTTTT. Its translation is CSVGGLGGGTGELFF.

The V call is TRBV28, the J call TRBJ2-1; D remains ambiguous. Germline V CDR1 and CDR2: MDHEN, SYDVKM. The CDR3 length is 13 residues. Trimming pared 6 bases from V and 6 bases from J, leaving 12 bases between. CDR3 protein: CASRLLSGNEQFF. CDR3 nucleotide sequence: TGTGCCAGCAGGTTGCTATCGGGCAATGAGCAGTTCTTC.

This clone was counted a single time. The gene calls are TRBV10-3 and TRBJ1-1; a possible D gene is TRBD1 (6 bases). The CDR3 extends over 15 amino acids. Trimming removed 0 bases from V and 4 bases from J, with 12 bases in between. Germline CDR1 reads ENHRY; CDR2 reads SYGVKD. CDR3 nucleotides: TGTGCCATCAGTGAGTCAAGGACAGTGAGCACTGAAGCTTTCTTT. It is translated as CAISESRTVSTEAFF.

This clone has a count of ten or more. V gene TRBV18 combines with J gene TRBJ1-2; 10 bases match TRBD1. The CDR3 length is 14 residues. V lost 4 bases to trimming and J lost 2 bases; unmatched junction nucleotides: 1. From germline, CDR1 is KGHSH and CDR2 LQKENI. The CDR3 sequence: CASSRDRGNYGYTF. The DNA for the CDR3 is TGTGCCAGCTCACGGGACAGGGGAAACTATGGCTACACCTTC.

Only one count was recorded for this clone. The chain joins TRBV9 to TRBJ2-3; D is perhaps TRBD2 (7 bases). The CDR3 runs 16 residues. Germline CDR1 SGDLS, CDR2 YYNGEE. Trimming stripped 0 bases from V and 3 bases from J, with 14 bases between. CDR3 sequence: CASSVGRGAQTDTQYF. The CDR3, as DNA: TGTGCCAGCAGCGTAGGCCGGGGGGCGCAGACAGATACGCAGTATTTT.

The chain employs TRBV5-5 and TRBJ2-3, with TRBD1 matching 8 bases. Germline assignment: CDR1 SGHKS and CDR2 YYEKEE (reference sequence). Losses at the gene ends were 0 bases for V and 2 bases for J; bases not matched to a gene: 2. CDR3 size: 15 residues. CDR3 amino acids: CASSLATGDTDTQYF. In DNA form, the CDR3 reads TGTGCCAGCAGCTTGGCGACAGGGGACACAGATACGCAGTATTTT.

V gene TRBV6-1 combines with J gene TRBJ2-7; D remains ambiguous. The CDR3 totals 13 residues. Germline V lookup: CDR1 MNHNS, CDR2 SASEGT. V lost 3 bases and J lost 0, with 6 bases in between. For the CDR3, the DNA is TGTGCCAGCAGTGATCCCCTCTCCTACGAGCAGTACTTC. Protein sequence: CASSDPLSYEQYF.

The chain has TRBV28 and TRBJ1-2; D is possibly TRBD1 (6 bases). This CDR3 is 13 amino acids long. The germline gives CDR1 MDHEN, CDR2 SYDVKM. The V gene lost 7 bases and the J gene lost 7 bases, with 16 bases spanning the gap. CDR3 nucleotide sequence: TGTGCCAGCAACCCAGGGAGGGGGTCTGGCTACACCTTC. It yields the protein CASNPGRGSGYTF.

This clone was counted between two and nine times. The rearrangement uses TRBV6-1 and TRBJ2-3; 7 positions agree with TRBD1. The junction had 5 bases not matched to a gene; V was cut back by 5 bases and J by 0 bases. This CDR3 spans 15 amino acids. Germline-derived CDR1 and CDR2 are MNHNS and SASEGT. CDR3 bases: TGTGCCAGCAGTAGAGACAGGGCTAGCACAGATACGCAGTATTTT. Translating it yields CASSRDRASTDTQYF.

This chain connects TRBV19 to TRBJ1-1, with 7 positions matching TRBD1. Losses at the gene ends were 9 bases for V and 7 bases for J; bases not matched to a gene: 8. The CDR3 covers 12 residues. The germline gives CDR1 LNHDA, CDR2 SQIVND (reference sequence). CDR3 sequence reads: CASAQGWSEAFF. CDR3 in DNA: TGTGCCAGCGCACAGGGGTGGAGTGAAGCTTTCTTT.